Listed here are 21 T cell receptor beta chains from one sample, sequenced in a study of tumor-infiltrating lymphocytes in primary liver carcinoma. Taking about 17-33 mg of unsorted bulk tissue, the authors co-extracted RNA and DNA. From roughly 500 ng total RNA, TCR beta cDNA was generated with a primer in the constant region. Slightly modified ARM-PCR, run as three nested multiplex PCR rounds, produced the TCR beta libraries. Researchers ran the first two PCR rounds for roughly 11 cycles each with TRBV1-TRBV30 forward primers and a C-beta reverse primer. TCRdb fed the multiplex PCR reads into MiXCR, producing one record per CDR3 protein. The sample contains approximately 40,000 distinct CDR3 sequences, nearly 75% of which appear only once. The specimen was liver tumor tissue from sampling region 4. Subset of the sample: tumor region T4, right-lateral pole. The receptor set was obtained from a man aged 40-49 years with primary liver carcinoma and hepatitis B virus infection.

This clonotype was found once. The J gene is TRBJ2-2, the V gene TRBV12-3 or TRBV12-4, with 7 bases fitting TRBD2. The V segment lost 10 bases and the J segment 4 bases; nucleotides outside the gene matches: 9. The CDR3 length is 14 residues. This chain's CDR3 is CANGLVGPTGELFF. The CDR3 DNA reads as TGTGCCAATGGACTAGTGGGCCCCACCGGGGAGCTGTTTTTT.

This clonotype was seen more than once but under ten times. At one end, the junction sequence differs from germline, possibly due to a read error. V is TRBV28 and J is TRBJ2-3, with D hard to call. The CDR3 is 17 amino acids. Per the germline V gene, CDR1 is MDHEN and CDR2 is SYDVKM. The chain's CDR3 is CASSLATVGISTDTKYF. The DNA of the CDR3 is TGTGCCAGCAGTTTAGCGACCGTGGGAATTAGCACAGATACGAAGTATTTT. The entire variable domain, with the rest obtained from reference TRBV28 and TRBJ2-3, is as follows: DVKVTQSSRYLVKRTGEKVFLECVQDMDHENMFWYRQDPGLGLRLIYFSYDVKMKEKGDIPEGYSVSREKKERFSLILESASTNQTSMYLCASSLATVGISTDTKYFGPGTRLTVL.

The rearrangement joins TRBV29-1 to TRBJ1-1; D gene uncertain. The germline V gene encodes CDR1 SQVTM and CDR2 ANQGSEA. This CDR3 has 15 residues. V lost 5 bases and J 6 bases, leaving 22 bases between the germline ends. The CDR3 loop reads CSVFPGWGMVAEAFF. CDR3 bases: TGCAGCGTTTTTCCGGGGTGGGGTATGGTCGCTGAAGCTTTCTTT.

Worth noting for this clonotype: The junction shows a germline mismatch at one end, possibly a read error. This rearrangement joins TRBV29-1 to TRBJ2-7; perhaps D is TRBD1 or TRBD2 (5 bases each). The V gene's germline CDR1 is SQVTM and CDR2 ANQGSEA. The CDR3 loop spans 16 amino acids. CDR3 protein: CSARTSGTGTPYEHYF. CDR3 coding DNA: TGCAGCGCCAGGACATCTGGGACCGGCACTCCATACGAGCATTACTTC.

Comment on this clonotype: The junction departs from the called germline gene at one end, perhaps through a read error. This chain joins TRBV5-6 and TRBJ2-1; the D call may be TRBD1 or TRBD2 (7 bases each). The CDR3 consists of 17 residues. Germline V CDR1 and CDR2: SGHDT, YYEEEE. This CDR3 is CASSSSLQGRGYNKQIF. For the CDR3, the DNA is TGTGCCAGCAGCTCGAGCCTACAGGGGCGGGGGTACAATAAGCAGATCTTC.

This clonotype was seen repeatedly, ten times or more. This chain joins TRBV19 and TRBJ2-1; TRBD2 aligns across 9 bases. Germline values: CDR1 LNHDA, CDR2 SQIVND (reference sequence). This CDR3 is built from 16 residues. The V and J ends lost 1 base and 9 bases, in that order; junction bases with no gene match: 10. The CDR3 is CASSIGLAGPGGEQFF. As DNA, the CDR3 is TGTGCCAGTAGTATAGGGCTAGCGGGGCCTGGTGGTGAGCAGTTCTTC.

This clonotype has just a few counts. The rearrangement joins TRBV7-9 to TRBJ2-2; maybe TRBD1 (6 bases). The V end was cut by 5 bases, the J end by 5 bases, with 15 bases between. CDR1 and CDR2 from the germline V gene are SEHNR and FQNEAQ (reference sequence). The CDR3 is 15 residues long. Here the CDR3 reads CASSPRDMITGELFF. The CDR3 nucleotides read TGTGCCAGCAGCCCCCGGGACATGATTACCGGGGAGCTGTTTTTT.

In regard to this clonotype: The conserved phenylalanine or tryptophan normally closing the CDR3 is absent here, so this likely arose from a read error. The gene calls are TRBV28 and TRBJ1-5; maybe TRBD1 (6 bases). The CDR3 sequence is 14 residues long. Looked up from germline, CDR1 is MDHEN and CDR2 is SYDVKM. The V and J ends lost 8 bases and 4 bases respectively, with 15 bases between them. CDR3 sequence reads: CASCRTATNQPQHS. DNA of the CDR3: TGTGCCAGCTGTCGGACAGCCACGAATCAGCCCCAGCATTCT.

This clonotype showed up just once. One junction end does not reproduce the germline sequence, and a read error may be involved. This rearrangement joins TRBV29-1 to TRBJ2-3; no reliable D call. Germline V CDR1 and CDR2: SQVTM, ANQGSEA. This CDR3 region has 12 residues. The CDR3: CSVAPSRDTQYF. In DNA form, the CDR3 reads TGCAGTGTTGCCCCTTCCAGAGATACGCAGTACTTT.

As to this clonotype: A junction boundary mismatches the germline segment, possibly from a read error. The V and J genes are TRBV11-2 and TRBJ2-1; D not resolved. Germline assignment: CDR1 SGHAT and CDR2 FQNNGV. The CDR3 has 13 residues. DNA for the CDR3: TGCACCAGCAGCCTTGCGTCCTACAATGAGCAGTTCTTC. Amino acid sequence: CTSSLASYNEQFF.

This clonotype has a single count. The conserved phenylalanine or tryptophan normally closing the CDR3 is absent here, so this likely arose from a read error. The chain combines TRBV5-1 with TRBJ2-7; a possible D gene is TRBD1 (5 bases). The CDR3 runs to 13 residues. Germline V gene sequence: CDR1 SGHRS, CDR2 YFSETQ. The CDR3 here is CTSSLGLDYEQYL. DNA of the CDR3: TGCACCAGCAGCTTGGGGCTGGACTACGAGCAGTACCTC.

This sequence joins TRBV30 and TRBJ2-3; 7 nucleotides align to TRBD2. V trimming: 4 bases; J trimming: 2 bases; junction bases outside the gene matches: 15. Germline V gene sequence: CDR1 GTSNPN, CDR2 SVGIG (reference sequence). The CDR3 length is 17 residues. As DNA, the CDR3 is TGTGCCTGGACCCCCGGACAAGCGGGATCCGTCACAGATACGCAGTATTTT. Translating gives CAWTPGQAGSVTDTQYF. The full variable domain, with the rest looked up from reference TRBV30 and TRBJ2-3, is SQTIHQWPATLVQPVGSPLSLECTVEGTSNPNLYWYRQAAGRGLQLLFYSVGIGQISSEVPQNLSASRPQDRQFILSSKKLLLSDSGFYLCAWTPGQAGSVTDTQYFGPGTRLTVL.

This chain joins TRBV10-3 and TRBJ2-7; 8 positions agree with TRBD1. CDR1 is ENHRY and CDR2 is SYGVKD in the germline V gene. The CDR3 is made up of 16 amino acids. J was trimmed by 7 bases and V by 4 bases; bases with no gene match: 15. This chain's CDR3 is CAISGVRDRNSGEQYF. The CDR3, as DNA: TGTGCCATCAGTGGTGTGAGGGACAGGAACTCTGGGGAGCAGTACTTC.

Remarks on this clonotype: At one end, the junction sequence differs from germline, possibly due to a read error. The genes are TRBV11-3 and TRBJ2-1; D remains unclear. The CDR3 consists of 14 residues. CDR1 and CDR2 (germline): SGHNT, YENEEA. The CDR3 spells CTSSLGVLNNEQFF. The DNA of the CDR3 is TGCACCAGCAGCTTAGGCGTCTTGAACAATGAGCAGTTCTTC.

Note on this clonotype: Relative to the germline gene, one junction end is altered; a read error may explain this. The rearrangement links TRBV11-2 to TRBJ2-3, with D unclear. From germline, CDR1 is SGHAT and CDR2 FQNNGV. This CDR3 spans 14 amino acids. The CDR3 reads CASSLDILSDTQYF. CDR3 in DNA: TGTGCCAGTAGCTTAGATATCCTGTCGGATACGCAATATTTT.

This clonotype turned up a few times. This may be a read error: a much more frequent sequence differs by one nucleotide. This rearrangement joins TRBV28 to TRBJ1-5; a possible D gene is TRBD1 (6 bases). The length of the CDR3 is 16 residues. Trimming pared 4 bases from V and 3 bases from J, leaving 16 bases between. Germline assignment: CDR1 MDHEN and CDR2 SYDVKM. The CDR3 reads CASSSGIGGFNQPQHF. CDR3 nucleotides: TGTGCCAGCAGTTCAGGCATAGGGGGATTCAATCAGCCCCAGCATTTT.

This clonotype was counted a single time. This chain joins TRBV29-1 and TRBJ2-2; D tentatively reads TRBD1 or TRBD2 (5 bases each). The CDR3 sequence is 14 residues long. V lost 6 bases to trimming and J lost 3 bases, with 14 bases between them. CDR1 is SQVTM and CDR2 is ANQGSEA in the germline V gene. The CDR3 reads CSVLGPGHTGELFF. For the CDR3, the DNA is TGCAGCGTCCTCGGACCGGGACACACCGGGGAGCTGTTTTTT.

About this clonotype itself: One junction end does not reproduce the germline sequence, and a read error may be involved. The chain joins TRBV10-3 to TRBJ2-2; 8 bases line up with TRBD1. Germline V lookup: CDR1 ENHRY, CDR2 SYGVKD. This CDR3 comprises 17 residues. Written as DNA, the CDR3 is TGTGCCATCAGTAAACAAGGGACAGGACCTAGCACCGGGGAGCTATTTTTT. Protein product: CAISKQGTGPSTGELFF.

Of note for this clonotype: Lacking the conserved final phenylalanine or tryptophan, this CDR3 likely reflects a read error. The CDR3 region is CASSPQSGRANEQFL. In nucleotides, the CDR3 is TGTGCCAGCAGCCCTCAAAGCGGGAGGGCCAATGAGCAGTTCCTC. This sequence joins TRBV7-2 and TRBJ2-1, with 10 bases matching TRBD2. Germline CDR1 SGHTA, CDR2 FQGNSA. V lost 5 bases to trimming and J lost 6 bases; unmatched junction nucleotides: 7. The CDR3 consists of 15 residues.

DNA for the CDR3: TGTGCCAGCAGTGTCCCGGTCGAACAGTACTTC. As protein: CASSVPVEQYF. The chain has TRBV28 and TRBJ2-7; D gene uncertain. V was cut by 5 bases and J by 10 bases, with 12 bases left in between. CDR3 length: 11 amino acids. Germline-derived CDR1 and CDR2 are MDHEN and SYDVKM.

On this clonotype: This CDR3 is missing its conserved last phenylalanine or tryptophan, likely due to a read error. The chain has TRBV28 and TRBJ2-3; 9 nucleotides agree with TRBD1. CDR3 length: 15 amino acids. Germline V gives CDR1 MDHEN, CDR2 SYDVKM. CDR3 bases: TGTGCCAGCAGTTTACGAACAGGGGGCACAAATACGCAGTATCTC. It yields the protein CASSLRTGGTNTQYL.